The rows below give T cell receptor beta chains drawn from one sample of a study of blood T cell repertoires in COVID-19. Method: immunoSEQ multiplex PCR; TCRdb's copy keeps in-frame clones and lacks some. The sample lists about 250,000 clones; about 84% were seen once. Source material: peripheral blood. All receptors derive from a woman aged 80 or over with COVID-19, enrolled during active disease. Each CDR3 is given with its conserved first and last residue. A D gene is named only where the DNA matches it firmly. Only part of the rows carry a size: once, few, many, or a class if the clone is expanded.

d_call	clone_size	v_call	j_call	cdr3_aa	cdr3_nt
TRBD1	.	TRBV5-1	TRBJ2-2	CASSLRTGDTGELFF	TGCGCCAGCAGCTTGAGGACAGGGGACACCGGGGAGCTGTTTTTT
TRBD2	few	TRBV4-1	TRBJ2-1	CASSRVSLAGGVEQFF	TGCGCCAGCAGCCGAGTGTCCCTAGCGGGGGGGGTTGAGCAGTTCTTC
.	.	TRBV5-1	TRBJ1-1	CASSFGGFAEAFF	TGCGCCAGCAGCTTCGGAGGGTTCGCTGAAGCTTTCTTT
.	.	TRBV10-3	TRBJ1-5	CAIILPQHF	TGTGCCATCATCCTCCCCCAGCATTTT
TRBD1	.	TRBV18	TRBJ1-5	CASSPTGGNQPQHF	TGTGCCAGCTCACCAACAGGGGGCAATCAGCCCCAGCATTTT
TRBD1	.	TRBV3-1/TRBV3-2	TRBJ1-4	CASSPNAGQVGEKLFF	TGTGCCAGCAGCCCAAACGCGGGACAGGTCGGTGAAAAACTGTTTTTT
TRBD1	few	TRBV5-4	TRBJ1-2	CASSFGTADALYGYTF	TGTGCCAGCAGCTTTGGGACAGCAGATGCCCTCTATGGCTACACCTTC
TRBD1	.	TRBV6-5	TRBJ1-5	CASSLLQGSNQPQHF	TGTGCCAGCAGTTTGTTACAGGGGAGCAATCAGCCCCAGCATTTT
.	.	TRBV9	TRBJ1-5	CASSPGQYGQPQHF	TGTGCCAGCAGCCCCGGACAATATGGTCAGCCCCAGCATTTT
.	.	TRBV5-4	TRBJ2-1	CASSPRQDYNEQFF	TGTGCCAGCAGCCCTAGACAGGATTACAATGAGCAGTTCTTC
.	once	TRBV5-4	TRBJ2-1	CASSLDWGQDNEQFF	TGTGCCAGCAGCTTGGACTGGGGGCAGGACAATGAGCAGTTCTTC
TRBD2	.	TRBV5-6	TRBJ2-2	CASSLFWRLAGANTGELFF	TGTGCCAGCAGCTTGTTTTGGAGACTAGCGGGGGCGAACACCGGGGAGCTGTTTTTT
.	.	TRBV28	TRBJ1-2	CASTTASILGYGYTF	TGTGCCAGTACGACAGCTTCTATTTTAGGATATGGCTACACCTTC
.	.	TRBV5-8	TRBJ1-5	CASSRPPGGKPQHF	TGTGCCAGCAGTCGTCCGCCCGGGGGAAAGCCCCAGCATTTT
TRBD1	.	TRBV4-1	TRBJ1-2	CASSPDRDPLYGYTF	TGCGCCAGCAGCCCCGACAGGGACCCACTCTATGGCTACACCTTC
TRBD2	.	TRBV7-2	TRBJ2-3	CASSRGGSGADTQYF	TGTGCCAGCAGCCGGGGGGGGAGTGGCGCAGATACGCAGTATTTT
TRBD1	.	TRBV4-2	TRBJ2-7	CASSQDYGTGRIEQYF	TGTGCCAGCAGCCAAGATTACGGGACAGGGAGGATCGAGCAGTACTTC
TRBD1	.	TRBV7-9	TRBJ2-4	CASSRSTGVKNIQYF	TGTGCCAGCAGCCGTTCGACAGGGGTTAAAAACATTCAGTACTTC
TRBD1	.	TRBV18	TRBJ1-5	CASSPPQGAGNQPQHF	TGTGCCAGCTCACCACCCCAGGGGGCGGGCAATCAGCCCCAGCATTTT
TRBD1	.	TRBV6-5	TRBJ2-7	CASSTRQGKRGEQYF	TGTGCCAGCAGTACCCGACAGGGGAAAAGGGGCGAGCAGTACTTC
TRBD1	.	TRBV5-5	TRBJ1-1	CASRMTGGWDTEAFF	TGTGCCAGCAGGATGACAGGGGGCTGGGACACTGAAGCTTTCTTT
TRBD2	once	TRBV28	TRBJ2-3	CASSSSGGRTDTQYF	TGTGCCAGCAGTTCTAGCGGGGGGCGCACAGATACGCAGTATTTT
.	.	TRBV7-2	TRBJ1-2	CASSKNAQGISGYTF	TGTGCCAGCAGCAAGAACGCACAGGGTATCAGTGGCTACACCTTC
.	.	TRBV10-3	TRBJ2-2	CAAASGQTNTGELFF	TGTGCCGCAGCTTCAGGACAGACGAACACCGGGGAGCTGTTTTTT
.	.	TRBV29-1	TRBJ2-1	CSVEGRNEQFF	TGCAGCGTTGAGGGGAGGAATGAGCAGTTCTTC
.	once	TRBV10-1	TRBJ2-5	CASSDRLASPGEKTQYF	TGCGCCAGCAGTGACCGACTAGCTTCTCCAGGGGAAAAGACCCAGTACTTC
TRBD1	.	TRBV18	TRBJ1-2	CASSVNRGDYGYTF	TGTGCCAGCTCGGTAAACAGGGGGGACTATGGCTACACCTTC
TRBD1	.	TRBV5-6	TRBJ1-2	CASSYGQGNYGYTF	TGTGCCAGCAGCTATGGACAGGGGAACTATGGCTACACCTTC
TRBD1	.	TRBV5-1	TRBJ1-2	CASSLLTGVNGYTF	TGCGCCAGCAGCCTTCTGACAGGGGTAAATGGCTACACCTTC
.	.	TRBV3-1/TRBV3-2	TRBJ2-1	CASSSSGYNEQFF	TGTGCCAGCAGCTCGTCAGGGTACAATGAGCAGTTCTTC
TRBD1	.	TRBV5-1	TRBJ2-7	CASRVQGQVSYEQYF	TGCGCCAGCAGGGTCCAGGGACAGGTATCCTACGAGCAGTACTTC
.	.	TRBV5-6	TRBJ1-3	CASSVTVISGNTIYF	TGTGCCAGCAGCGTAACAGTCATCTCTGGAAACACCATATATTTT
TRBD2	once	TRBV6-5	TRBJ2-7	CASRGREPYEQYF	TGTGCCAGCAGAGGGAGGGAACCCTACGAGCAGTACTTC